What follows describes a single T cell receptor (beta chain). This CDR3 comprises 14 residues. The V end lost 1 base, the J end lost 8 bases, and 13 bases lay between the germline ends. The germline V gene has CDR1 SGHRS and CDR2 YFSETQ. These data originate in a study of blood T cell repertoires in COVID-19. As for the study in general: Some COVID-19 samples were acute and others convalescent; all came from the United States, Italy and Spain. The cDNA or gDNA used as material had been derived from T cells, B-cell-depleted T cells, or PBMCs.

The authors' processing: Scientists estimated how many nucleated cells there were by amplifying reference gene primers. Sequencing used immunoSEQ multiplex PCR; TCRdb keeps in-frame clones, though not all of them. The D gene and trimming were derived from the DNA, and the V and J assignments and clone size from that table. The sample has some 80,000 clones; approximately 86% are singletons. The clonotype comes from a human donor in a cohort sampled during active COVID-19. The chain recombines TRBV5-1 with TRBJ2-1; TRBD2 is a possible D gene (6 bases). Sequenced: peripheral blood. The CDR3: CASSLLEGGDEQFF. The CDR3 DNA sequence: TGCGCCAGCAGCTTGTTAGAGGGCGGGGATGAGCAGTTCTTC.